This record looks at one T cell receptor (beta chain) sequence and its context. Its specificity is not known. Via MiXCR, TCRdb re-called the reads, giving one row per CDR3 protein. Among about 740,000 distinct CDR3 sequences listed, approximately 40% were seen once. This specimen comes from a study of T cell repertoires in cytomegalovirus infection. Study background: CMV infection together with matching HLA type was indicated by public TCR beta signatures.

V was pared by 4 bases and J by 1 base, with 17 bases between. Per the germline V gene, CDR1 is SGHDT and CDR2 is YYEEEE. CDR3 size: 16 residues. Findings and caveats of the study: Of the TCR beta families, the public ones yielded a cumulative frequency that identified carriers of CMV plus the relevant HLA. HLA-C-restricted, CMV-specific TCR beta clonotypes were dominant ex vivo.

The rearrangement uses TRBV5-6 and TRBJ1-1; a possible D gene is TRBD1 (5 bases). Specimen: PBMCs. This TCR was sampled from a human donor in good health (CMV status not recorded). Some clones in this sample may be carry-over from other donors' samples. The DNA for the CDR3 is TGTGCCAGCAGCCTGGGGACGAGGGTTGAGAACACTGAAGCTTTCTTT. Its translation is CASSLGTRVENTEAFF.